This TCR beta chain was obtained from a study of long-term antiretroviral therapy in people with HIV. Across the whole study: The 2015 recommendation for immediate ART came about a decade after the earliest samples.

Treatment of all HIV participants took place in the United States. For this clone: As yet, its antigen is unknown.

Regarding the study as a whole: In HIV, the repertoires covered a tighter span of CDR3 lengths than in controls. Those clones which expanded before ART made up the dominant part of the repertoire at all time points.

Run at survey level, the immunoSEQ assay was version v3.0. Produced via immunoSEQ multiplex PCR; TCRdb's table is partial and in-frame only. The sample comprises around 28,000 clones, about nine tenths of which are singletons, and approximately 3.9% rests with the top ten. The length of the CDR3 is 14 residues. The germline V gene has CDR1 LNHDA and CDR2 SQIVND (reference sequence). The V end was cut by 6 bases, the J end by 0 bases, with 12 bases between. This sequence originates from a young man with HIV. The sample was unsorted PBMCs, taken 3.1 years after starting antiretroviral therapy. The chain combines TRBV19 with TRBJ2-7, with a possible D match to TRBD1 (5 bases). In nucleotides, the CDR3 is TGTGCCAGTAGCTTGACAGAAACCTCCTACGAGCAGTACTTC. Its translation: CASSLTETSYEQYF. The entire variable domain, with the rest obtained from reference TRBV19 and TRBJ2-7, is as follows: DGGITQSPKYLFRKEGQNVTLSCEQNLNHDAMYWYRQDPGQGLRLIYYSQIVNDFQKGDIAEGYSVSREKKESFPLTVTSAQKNPTAFYLCASSLTETSYEQYFGPGTRLTVT.